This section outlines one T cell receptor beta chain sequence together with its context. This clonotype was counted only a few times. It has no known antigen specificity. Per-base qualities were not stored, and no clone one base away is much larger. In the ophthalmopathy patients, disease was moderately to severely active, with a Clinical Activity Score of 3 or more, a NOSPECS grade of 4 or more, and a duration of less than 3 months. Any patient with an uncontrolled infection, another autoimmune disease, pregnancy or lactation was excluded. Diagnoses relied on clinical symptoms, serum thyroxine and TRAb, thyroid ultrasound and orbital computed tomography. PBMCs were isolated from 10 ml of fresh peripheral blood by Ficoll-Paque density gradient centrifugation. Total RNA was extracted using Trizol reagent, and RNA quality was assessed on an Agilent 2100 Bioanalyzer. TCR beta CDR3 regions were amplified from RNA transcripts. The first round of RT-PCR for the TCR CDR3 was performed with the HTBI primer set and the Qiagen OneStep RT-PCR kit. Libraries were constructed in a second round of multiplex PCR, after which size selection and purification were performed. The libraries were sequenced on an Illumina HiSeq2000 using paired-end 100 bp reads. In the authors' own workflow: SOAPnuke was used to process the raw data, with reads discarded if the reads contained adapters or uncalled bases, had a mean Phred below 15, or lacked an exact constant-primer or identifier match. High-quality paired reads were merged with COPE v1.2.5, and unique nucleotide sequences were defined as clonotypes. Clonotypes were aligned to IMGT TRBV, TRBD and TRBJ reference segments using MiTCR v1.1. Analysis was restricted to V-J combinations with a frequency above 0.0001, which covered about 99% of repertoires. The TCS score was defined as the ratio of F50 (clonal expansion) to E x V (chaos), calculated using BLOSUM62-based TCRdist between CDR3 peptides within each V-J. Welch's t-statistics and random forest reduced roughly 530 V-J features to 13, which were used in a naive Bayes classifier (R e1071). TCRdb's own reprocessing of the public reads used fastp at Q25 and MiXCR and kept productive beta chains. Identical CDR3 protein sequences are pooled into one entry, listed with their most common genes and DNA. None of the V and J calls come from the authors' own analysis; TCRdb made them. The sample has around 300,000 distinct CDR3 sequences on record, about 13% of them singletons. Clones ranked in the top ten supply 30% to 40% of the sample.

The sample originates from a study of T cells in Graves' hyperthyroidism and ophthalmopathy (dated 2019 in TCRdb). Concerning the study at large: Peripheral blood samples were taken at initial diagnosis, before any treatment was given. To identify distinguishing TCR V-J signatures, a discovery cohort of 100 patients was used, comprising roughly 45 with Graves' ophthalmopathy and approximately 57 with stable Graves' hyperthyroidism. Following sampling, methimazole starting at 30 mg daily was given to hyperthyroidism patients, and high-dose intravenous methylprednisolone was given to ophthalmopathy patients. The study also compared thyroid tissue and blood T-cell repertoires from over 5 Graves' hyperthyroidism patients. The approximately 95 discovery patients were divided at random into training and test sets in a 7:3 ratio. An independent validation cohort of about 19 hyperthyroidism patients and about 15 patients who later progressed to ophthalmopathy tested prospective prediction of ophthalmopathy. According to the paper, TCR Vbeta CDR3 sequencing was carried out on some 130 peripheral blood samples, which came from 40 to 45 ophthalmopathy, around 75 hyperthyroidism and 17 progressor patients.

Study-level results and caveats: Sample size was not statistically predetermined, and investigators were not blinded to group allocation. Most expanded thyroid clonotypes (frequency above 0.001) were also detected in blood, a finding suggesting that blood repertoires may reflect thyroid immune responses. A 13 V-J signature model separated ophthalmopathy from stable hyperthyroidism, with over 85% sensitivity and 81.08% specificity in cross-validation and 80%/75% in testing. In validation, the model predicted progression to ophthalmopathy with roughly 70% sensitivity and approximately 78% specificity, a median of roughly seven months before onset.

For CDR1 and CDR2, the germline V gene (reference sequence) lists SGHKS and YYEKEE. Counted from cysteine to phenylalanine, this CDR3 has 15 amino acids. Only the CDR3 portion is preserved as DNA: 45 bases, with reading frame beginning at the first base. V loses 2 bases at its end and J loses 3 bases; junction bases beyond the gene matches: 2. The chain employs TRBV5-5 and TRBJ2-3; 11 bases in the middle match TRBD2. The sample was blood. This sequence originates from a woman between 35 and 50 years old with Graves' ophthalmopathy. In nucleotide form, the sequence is TGTGCCAGCAGCTTTAGCGGGGGGGCTACAGATACGCAGTATTTT. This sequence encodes CASSFSGGATDTQYF. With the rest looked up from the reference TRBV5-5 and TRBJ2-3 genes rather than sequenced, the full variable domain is DAGVTQSPTHLIKTRGQQVTLRCSPISGHKSVSWYQQVLGQGPQFIFQYYEKEERGRGNFPDRFSARQFPNYSSELNVNALLLGDSALYLCASSFSGGATDTQYFGPGTRLTVL.